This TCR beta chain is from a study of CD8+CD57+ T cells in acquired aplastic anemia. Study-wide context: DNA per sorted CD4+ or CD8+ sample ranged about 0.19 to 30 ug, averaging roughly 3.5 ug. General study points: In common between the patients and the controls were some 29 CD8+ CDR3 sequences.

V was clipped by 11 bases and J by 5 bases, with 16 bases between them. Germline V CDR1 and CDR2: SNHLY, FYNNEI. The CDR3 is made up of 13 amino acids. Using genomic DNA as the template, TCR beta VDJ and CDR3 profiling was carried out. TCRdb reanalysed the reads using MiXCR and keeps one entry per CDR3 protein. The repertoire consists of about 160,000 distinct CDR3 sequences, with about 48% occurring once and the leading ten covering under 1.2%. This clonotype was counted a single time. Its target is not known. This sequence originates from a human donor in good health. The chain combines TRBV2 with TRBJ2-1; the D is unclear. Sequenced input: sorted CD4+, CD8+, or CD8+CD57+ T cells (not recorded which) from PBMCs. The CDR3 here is CAVQGALNNEQFF. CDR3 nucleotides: TGTGCCGTTCAAGGTGCCCTTAACAATGAGCAGTTCTTC.